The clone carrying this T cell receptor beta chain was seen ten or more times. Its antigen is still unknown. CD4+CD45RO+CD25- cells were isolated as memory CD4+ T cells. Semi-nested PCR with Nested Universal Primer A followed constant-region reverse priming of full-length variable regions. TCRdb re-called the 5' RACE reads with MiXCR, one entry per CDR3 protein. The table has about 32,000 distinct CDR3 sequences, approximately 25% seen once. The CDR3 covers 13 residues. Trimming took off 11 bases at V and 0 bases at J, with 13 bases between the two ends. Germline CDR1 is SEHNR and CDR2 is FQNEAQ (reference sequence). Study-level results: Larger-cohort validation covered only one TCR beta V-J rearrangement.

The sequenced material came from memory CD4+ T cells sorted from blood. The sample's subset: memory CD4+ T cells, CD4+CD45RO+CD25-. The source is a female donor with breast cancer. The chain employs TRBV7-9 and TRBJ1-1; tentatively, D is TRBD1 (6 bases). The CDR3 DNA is TGTGCCGCCAGAGGGGGAGTGAACACTGAAGCTTTCTTT. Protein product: CAARGGVNTEAFF.